This entry lists 13 T cell receptor beta chains sequenced from one sample in a study of vaccination and CD4 T cells after COVID-19 (dated 2022 in TCRdb). In the paper's terms, the treatment or condition label means: roughly 11-day PBMC culture with coronavirus spike peptide pools or control peptides (ViraFEST assay). Their target antigens are unknown. Libraries came from PCR. TCRdb lists the instrument as Illumina iSeq 100. DNA from cultured CD4+ T cells was subjected to TCR sequencing with the Oncomine TCR Beta short-read assay at the Johns Hopkins FTIC core. The public reads were run again by TCRdb, first through fastp at Q25 and then through MiXCR, and only productive beta chains were kept. Rows with one shared CDR3 protein collapse into an entry with the most common genes and DNA. Counted in this sample were approximately 9,000 distinct CDR3 sequences; over 45% of them appeared once. Over 40% of the sample lies in the top ten.

The sequencing input was CD4+ T cells from blood, cultured in vitro. These receptors were collected from a human donor who had recovered from COVID-19.

The chain is built from TRBV19 and TRBJ2-2, with D perhaps matching TRBD2 (6 bases). Per germline, CDR1 LNHDA and CDR2 SQIVND (reference sequence). CDR3 length equals 15 residues. Trimming stripped 6 bases from V and 4 bases from J, with 15 bases between. For the CDR3, the DNA is TGTGCCAGTAGGGAGGACTACCGGTCCACCGGGGAGCTGTTTTTT. Its protein product is CASREDYRSTGELFF. Using reference TRBV19 and TRBJ2-2 for the parts outside the CDR3, the full variable domain is DGGITQSPKYLFRKEGQNVTLSCEQNLNHDAMYWYRQDPGQGLRLIYYSQIVNDFQKGDIAEGYSVSREKKESFPLTVTSAQKNPTAFYLCASREDYRSTGELFFGEGSRLTVL.

In DNA form, the CDR3 reads TGCAGTGCTAGGGCCGGGACAGGGGGCACCGAAGCTTTCTTT. Protein sequence: CSARAGTGGTEAFF. The chain employs TRBV20-1 and TRBJ1-1, with TRBD1 matching 12 bases. The trim removed 3 bases at V and 8 bases at J, leaving 7 bases unmatched. CDR3 size: 14 residues. Germline CDR1 reads DFQATT; CDR2 reads SNEGSKA (reference sequence).

The table lists this clonotype with a few counts. This chain connects TRBV3-1 to TRBJ2-5; D is uncertain. The CDR3 totals 13 residues. Trimming stripped 1 base from V and 4 bases from J, with 7 bases between. Germline V gene sequence: CDR1 LGHDT, CDR2 YNNKEL (reference sequence). This CDR3 is CASSQVMGETQYF. The CDR3 nucleotides read TGTGCCAGCAGCCAAGTGATGGGAGAGACCCAGTACTTC.

This clonotype was seen more than once but under ten times. This rearrangement joins TRBV10-3 to TRBJ2-5; 9 nucleotides match TRBD1. The CDR3 extends over 17 amino acids. J lost 4 bases, V lost 5 bases, and 14 bases had no gene match. Germline V gene lookup returns CDR1 ENHRY and CDR2 SYGVKD. The CDR3 loop is CAISSRMTGGLGETQYF. In nucleotides, the CDR3 is TGTGCCATCAGTTCCAGAATGACAGGGGGTTTAGGAGAGACCCAGTACTTC.

The CDR3 region is CATSVAGGGNEQFF. The CDR3 DNA is TGTGCCACCAGTGTGGCGGGGGGGGGTAATGAGCAGTTCTTC. J is TRBJ2-1 and V is TRBV24-1, with 9 bases aligning to TRBD2. The CDR3 is made up of 14 amino acids. Germline values: CDR1 KGHDR, CDR2 SFDVKD. The ends lost 5 bases at V and 7 bases at J; junction bases unmatched: 5.

This sequence joins TRBV24-1 and TRBJ2-3; D ambiguous. CDR1 KGHDR and CDR2 SFDVKD come from the germline V gene. The CDR3 contains 15 residues. V was pared by 4 bases and J by 2 bases, with 12 bases between. The CDR3 region has the DNA TGTGCCACCAGTGACCCCGGGTCGAACACAGATACGCAGTATTTT. This codes for CATSDPGSNTDTQYF.

This chain connects TRBV30 to TRBJ1-5; 8 nucleotides align to TRBD1. Germline-derived CDR1 and CDR2 are GTSNPN and SVGIG (reference sequence). Losses at the gene ends were 7 bases for V and 3 bases for J; bases not matched to a gene: 5. The CDR3 is made up of 13 amino acids. In DNA, the CDR3 is TGTGCCTTCGGGACAGGTCTCAATCAGCCCCAGCATTTT. Residues: CAFGTGLNQPQHF.

V gene TRBV27 combines with J gene TRBJ2-3; D unclear. V was shortened by 4 bases and J by 2 bases, with 10 bases between the two germline ends. The germline gives CDR1 MNHEY, CDR2 SMNVEV (reference sequence). This CDR3 is 14 amino acids long. CDR3 protein: CASSSNSITDTQYF. DNA of the CDR3: TGTGCCAGCAGTTCTAACTCCATCACAGATACGCAGTATTTT.

This sequence joins TRBV5-4 and TRBJ2-2, with D possibly TRBD1 on 5 matching bases. The CDR3 loop spans 14 amino acids. Germline CDR1 SGHNT, CDR2 YYREEE (reference sequence). Between the trimmed V and J ends, which lost 7 bases and 0 bases, there was a span of 10 bases. The CDR3 DNA reads as TGTGCCAGCTCAGGGTGGTCGAACACCGGGGAGCTGTTTTTT. This gives the protein CASSGWSNTGELFF.

The gene calls are TRBV6-1 and TRBJ1-5; unclear D gene. The CDR3 contains 14 residues. The V and J ends lost 7 bases and 0 bases respectively, with 10 bases between them. CDR1 and CDR2 (germline): MNHNS, SASEGT. CDR3 sequence (DNA): TGTGCCAGCACTCCCGCGGATAGCAATCAGCCCCAGCATTTT. Translated: CASTPADSNQPQHF.

The CDR3 loop is CASSLGDQRILTDTQYF. DNA for the CDR3: TGTGCCAGCAGTTTAGGGGACCAGCGTATTCTCACAGATACGCAGTATTTT. The chain employs TRBV12-3 or TRBV12-4 and TRBJ2-3; D is tentatively TRBD1 or TRBD2 (5 bases each). The CDR3 is 17 residues long. V lost 1 base, J lost 2 bases, and 16 bases lay in between.

This chain connects TRBV7-2 to TRBJ2-7; TRBD2 might be the D (6 bases). Germline CDR1 is SGHTA and CDR2 is FQGNSA. This CDR3 has 14 residues. V was cut by 5 bases and J by 3 bases, with 14 bases left in between. CDR3 coding DNA: TGTGCCAGCAGCCGTCCCACCGGGGGCTACGAGCAGTACTTC. Amino acid sequence: CASSRPTGGYEQYF.

On this clonotype: A read error may account for a junction end that differs from germline. The rearrangement joins TRBV7-2 to TRBJ2-3; 9 bases fit TRBD1. The CDR3 length is 16 residues. Germline values: CDR1 SGHTA, CDR2 FQGNSA. CDR3 amino acids: CASSQLGTGIENTQYF. CDR3 nucleotides: TGCGCCAGCAGCCAACTGGGGACAGGGATAGAAAATACGCAGTATTTT.